This entry lists 25 T cell receptor beta chains sequenced from one sample in a study of cytomegalovirus exposure and HLA in healthy donors. PCR involved 60 Vbeta and 13 Jbeta primers. The method was immunoSEQ multiplex PCR; TCRdb's version includes in-frame clones alone and lacks a portion of them. The sample lists 85,000 to 100,000 clones; 55% to 75% were seen once. The sequencing sample was made of PBMCs. These receptors came from a man in his 60s in good health and CMV-seronegative.

The sample holds one count of this clone. The chain couples TRBV4-1 to TRBJ2-2, with 8 nucleotides matching TRBD2. This CDR3 has 15 amino acids. V lost 4 bases to trimming and J lost 6 bases; unmatched junction nucleotides: 7. Germline V gene sequence: CDR1 MGHRA, CDR2 YSYEKL. The DNA of the CDR3 is TGCGCCAGCAGCCTAAGCGGGGGAGACGCCGGGGAGCTGTTTTTT. Its translation is CASSLSGGDAGELFF.

This clone has just a few counts. The chain links TRBV7-9 to TRBJ1-5, with no clear D. Germline values: CDR1 SEHNR, CDR2 FQNEAQ (reference sequence). The V and J ends lost 5 bases and 2 bases respectively, with 10 bases between them. The CDR3 runs to 14 residues. CDR3 DNA sequence: TGTGCCAGCAGCCCCCTCGGGGGCAATCAGCCCCAGCATTTT. It codes for CASSPLGGNQPQHF.

CDR3 loop: CSVARQGRDTQYF. The CDR3 bases are TGCAGCGTTGCGCGGCAGGGTCGAGATACGCAGTATTTT. The V call is TRBV29-1, the J call TRBJ2-3; possibly TRBD1 for D (5 bases). The CDR3 length is 13 residues. CDR1 is SQVTM and CDR2 is ANQGSEA in the germline V gene. V was shortened by 4 bases and J by 5 bases, with 13 bases between the two germline ends.

As regards this clone: A junction boundary mismatches the germline segment, possibly from a read error. The chain joins TRBV28 to TRBJ2-1; 11 positions match TRBD2. The CDR3 runs to 14 residues. Germline V CDR1 and CDR2: MDHEN, SYDVKM. The CDR3 DNA reads TGTGCCAGCAGTCGACTAGCGGGGAACAATGATCAGTTCTTC. This encodes CASSRLAGNNDQFF. The whole variable domain, remainder taken from reference TRBV28 and TRBJ2-1, is DVKVTQSSRYLVKRTGEKVFLECVQDMDHENMFWYRQDPGLGLRLIYFSYDVKMKEKGDIPEGYSVSREKKERFSLILESASTNQTSMYLCASSRLAGNNDQFFGPGTRLTVL.

The table lists this clone with a few counts. This sequence joins TRBV30 and TRBJ2-2; the D is unclear. The germline gives CDR1 GTSNPN, CDR2 SVGIG (reference sequence). V dropped 7 bases and J dropped 7 bases, with 10 bases sitting between them. The CDR3 extends over 11 amino acids. The CDR3 DNA sequence: TGTGCCTCCAGACTGAGCGGGGAGCTGTTTTTT. Translating it yields CASRLSGELFF.

The V gene is TRBV5-1, the J gene TRBJ2-1; 7 bases are shared with TRBD2. Germline lookup yields CDR1 SGHRS and CDR2 YFSETQ. The CDR3 spans 15 residues. V dropped 2 bases and J dropped 4; count of bases not matched to a gene: 6. CDR3 DNA: TGCGCCAGCAGCTTAATCGGGGAGGGGTACAATGAGCAGTTCTTC. Its protein product is CASSLIGEGYNEQFF.

This clone is labeled as medium-sized. The V call is TRBV5-6, the J call TRBJ2-2, with unresolved D. V was shortened by 0 bases and J by 7 bases, with 10 bases between the two germline ends. The CDR3 totals 14 residues. From germline, CDR1 is SGHDT and CDR2 YYEEEE. The CDR3 reads CASSLATRRGELFF. The CDR3 region has the DNA TGTGCCAGCAGCTTGGCCACACGCCGCGGGGAGCTGTTTTTT.

The chain employs TRBV5-6 and TRBJ1-2; D gene uncertain. Per germline, CDR1 SGHDT and CDR2 YYEEEE. V was shortened by 4 bases and J by 0 bases, with 19 bases between the two germline ends. This CDR3 spans 17 amino acids. The CDR3 here is CASSATGKNRANYGYTF. CDR3 nucleotide sequence: TGTGCCAGCAGCGCCACCGGTAAAAACAGAGCTAACTATGGCTACACCTTC.

V gene TRBV30 combines with J gene TRBJ2-7; D ambiguous. CDR3 length equals 12 residues. Trimming removed 3 bases from V and 0 bases from J, with 6 bases in between. Germline lookup yields CDR1 GTSNPN and CDR2 SVGIG (reference sequence). The CDR3: CAWSPSSYEQYF. In DNA, the CDR3 is TGTGCCTGGAGCCCGAGCTCCTACGAGCAGTACTTC.

V and J are TRBV5-6 and TRBJ2-1, with TRBD2 as a possible D gene (6 bases). CDR1 is SGHDT, CDR2 YYEEEE, per germline. Deletions cut 6 bases from V and 2 bases from J, with 9 bases between. The CDR3 is 13 residues long. The CDR3 nucleotides are TGTGCCAGCAATCGGGGGACCTACAATGAGCAGTTCTTC. It encodes CASNRGTYNEQFF.

V gene TRBV28 combines with J gene TRBJ1-5; TRBD1 is a possible D gene (5 bases). Per the germline V gene, CDR1 is MDHEN and CDR2 is SYDVKM. The CDR3 has 13 amino acids. Trimming removed 6 bases from V and 4 bases from J, with 10 bases in between. In DNA, the CDR3 is TGTGCCAGCAGCGACCGACAGAATCAGCCCCAGCATTTT. Protein: CASSDRQNQPQHF.

This clone was found a few times. The chain is built from TRBV11-3 and TRBJ2-6; D remains ambiguous. V lost 0 bases, J lost 2 bases, and 14 bases lay in between. The CDR3 totals 18 residues. Germline V gene lookup returns CDR1 SGHNT and CDR2 YENEEA. This CDR3 is CASSLDFGPDTGANVLTF. The CDR3, as DNA: TGTGCCAGCAGCTTAGACTTCGGTCCCGATACTGGGGCCAACGTCCTGACTTTC.

This chain links TRBV6-4 with TRBJ1-1, with D hard to call. There are 13 residues in the CDR3. V lost 2 bases, J lost 4 bases, and 8 bases lay in between. The germline CDR1 and CDR2 sequences are MRHNA and SNTAGT. The DNA of the CDR3 is TGTGCCAGCAGTGACGAGGATTCCACTGAAGCTTTCTTT. It is translated as CASSDEDSTEAFF.

CDR3: CASSLNRDSEKLFF. The CDR3 coding sequence is TGTGCCAGCAGTCTTAACCGGGACAGTGAAAAACTGTTTTTT. This chain joins TRBV2 and TRBJ1-4; TRBD1 aligns across 7 bases. The CDR3 covers 14 residues. From germline, CDR1 is SNHLY and CDR2 FYNNEI. Trimming took 5 bases from V and 7 from J; bases not matched to a gene: 7.

This clone showed up just a few times. J is TRBJ2-7 and V is TRBV6-6, with D possibly TRBD1 on 6 matching bases. Germline V CDR1 and CDR2: MNHNY, SVGAGI (reference sequence). Trimming removed 8 bases at V and 4 bases at J, with 15 bases between. The CDR3 length is 13 residues. CDR3: CASEQGGRYEQYF. CDR3 in DNA: TGTGCCAGCGAACAGGGCGGGCGGTACGAGCAGTACTTC.

The chain links TRBV2 to TRBJ2-7; no definite D call. Per germline, CDR1 SNHLY and CDR2 FYNNEI. V was trimmed by 9 bases and J by 2 bases, leaving 11 bases between them. This CDR3 has 12 residues. CDR3 protein: CASQNPPYEQYF. DNA for the CDR3: TGTGCCAGTCAGAACCCTCCCTACGAGCAGTACTTC.

The rearrangement joins TRBV28 to TRBJ2-7; TRBD1 matches 7 bases. V lost 6 bases, J lost 4 bases, and 12 bases stayed unmatched. CDR1 is MDHEN and CDR2 is SYDVKM in the germline V gene. The length of the CDR3 is 15 residues. The CDR3 reads CASSQPGGRRYEQYF. Written as DNA, the CDR3 is TGTGCCAGCAGCCAACCAGGGGGAAGGAGGTACGAGCAGTACTTC.

This sequence joins TRBV7-6 and TRBJ1-3; perhaps TRBD1 as D (6 bases). The germline gives CDR1 SGHVS, CDR2 FNYEAQ. The CDR3 is 14 residues long. The V end lost 8 bases, the J end lost 0 bases, and 11 bases lay between the germline ends. The CDR3 bases are TGTGCCAGCGGTACAGGGAACTCTGGAAACACCATATATTTT. Protein: CASGTGNSGNTIYF.

The chain joins TRBV7-4 to TRBJ2-7; D is uncertain. The CDR3 sequence is 15 residues long. Per germline, CDR1 SGHVT and CDR2 SQSDAQ. V lost 2 bases and J lost 0, with 11 bases in between. This CDR3 is CASSLQLAVSYEQYF. The CDR3 region has the DNA TGTGCCAGCAGCTTACAGTTGGCAGTCTCCTACGAGCAGTACTTC.

In this sample, this clone turned up once. V usage is TRBV5-1 and J usage is TRBJ2-7; possible D gene TRBD1, 5 bases. The V gene lost 4 bases and the J gene lost 3 bases, with 11 bases spanning the gap. The CDR3 spans 13 residues. CDR1 is SGHRS, CDR2 YFSETQ, per germline. In DNA, the CDR3 is TGCGCCAGCAGCGGGGCGGCAATCTACGAGCAGTACTTC. It is translated as CASSGAAIYEQYF.

CDR3 DNA: TGTGCCAGCAGCTCGTCGCCGGGGACTAGCGGGAGTGAGCAGTTCTTC. This gives the protein CASSSSPGTSGSEQFF. This sequence joins TRBV7-6 and TRBJ2-1; 14 positions agree with TRBD2. Germline V gene sequence: CDR1 SGHVS, CDR2 FNYEAQ. The CDR3 contains 16 residues. Unmatched junction bases numbered 8, after V lost 4 bases and J lost 9 bases.

The chain uses TRBV2 and TRBJ2-7; a weak D match, TRBD1 (6 bases). The CDR3 consists of 12 residues. The germline gives CDR1 SNHLY, CDR2 FYNNEI. Trimming took 5 bases from V and 10 from J, leaving 15 bases between them. This chain's CDR3 is CASSTQGPTQYF. CDR3 DNA sequence: TGTGCCAGCAGTACCCAGGGGCCCACCCAGTACTTC.

The rearrangement uses TRBV9 and TRBJ1-6; 7 bases fit TRBD1. Germline loops: CDR1 SGDLS, CDR2 YYNGEE. This CDR3 is 14 amino acids long. With 3 bases clipped from V and 4 bases from J, the junction kept 1 base outside the gene matches. Here the CDR3 DNA reads TGTGCCAGCAGCGGGGGACAGTATAATTCACCCCTCCACTTT. Amino acid sequence: CASSGGQYNSPLHF.

V and J are TRBV10-3 and TRBJ2-7, with 7 bases matching TRBD1. The CDR3 has 15 amino acids. V dropped 6 bases and J dropped 3; count of bases not matched to a gene: 11. Germline values: CDR1 ENHRY, CDR2 SYGVKD. CDR3 nucleotide sequence: TGTGCCATCAGGGGTCGACCGGGACAGAACTACGAGCAGTACTTC. As protein: CAIRGRPGQNYEQYF.

The V call is TRBV30, the J call TRBJ2-5, with TRBD1 matching 7 bases. Losses at the gene ends were 0 bases for V and 5 bases for J; bases not matched to a gene: 9. Germline CDR1 reads GTSNPN; CDR2 reads SVGIG (reference sequence). This CDR3 is built from 15 residues. The CDR3 DNA is TGTGCCTGGAGTGTGTATCGACAGGGTCAGGAGACCCAGTACTTC. Translating it yields CAWSVYRQGQETQYF.